What follows are 9 T cell receptor beta chains derived from one specimen sequenced in a study of Graves' ophthalmopathy and Graves' hyperthyroidism (dated by TCRdb to 2016 to 2019). Sequencing was carried out with an Illumina HiSeq 2000. For repertoire sequencing, the TCR beta CDR3 regions were amplified from RNA transcripts. A first-round RT-PCR used HTBI primers with the Qiagen OneStep RT-PCR kit, followed by a second-round multiplex PCR, size selection and purification. Starting from the raw public reads, TCRdb applied fastp trimming at Q25, assembled clones with MiXCR and retained in-frame beta chains. Every entry covers one CDR3 protein and lists the most common genes and DNA from its rows. The sample profile shows under 800,000 distinct CDR3 sequences; 22% of them were found once. The biggest ten clones account for roughly 7.4% of the sample. Material for sequencing was peripheral blood. The source is a woman aged 18-35 years with stable Graves' hyperthyroidism. Some clones in this sample may be carry-over from other donors' samples. Donor details come from another sample of the same person, matched by shared clones.

The table lists this clonotype with many counts. This chain joins TRBV28 and TRBJ2-2; D may be TRBD1 or TRBD2 (5 bases each). V was shortened by 5 bases and J by 0 bases, with 13 bases between the two germline ends. The CDR3 has 16 residues. Germline-derived CDR1 and CDR2 are MDHEN and SYDVKM. CDR3 loop: CASSPRDHANTGELFF. The CDR3 region has the DNA TGTGCCAGCAGTCCCCGGGACCACGCGAACACCGGGGAGCTGTTTTTT.

This clonotype was picked up many times. The chain employs TRBV28 and TRBJ2-5; 8 bases match TRBD1. The CDR3 extends over 16 amino acids. Trimming removed 3 bases from V and 5 bases from J; junction bases left unmatched: 11. CDR1 MDHEN and CDR2 SYDVKM come from the germline V gene. The CDR3 region is CASSFDHSTGVETQYF. The CDR3 nucleotides read TGTGCCAGCAGTTTTGACCATTCGACAGGGGTCGAGACCCAGTACTTC.

This clonotype was observed many times. The chain recombines TRBV2 with TRBJ1-5; 8 nucleotides match TRBD1. This CDR3 has 13 residues. The J segment lost 4 bases and the V segment lost 6 bases, leaving 2 bases of the junction unmatched. Germline V gene lookup returns CDR1 SNHLY and CDR2 FYNNEI. The CDR3 loop reads CASRDRVNQPQHF. The CDR3 DNA follows: TGTGCCAGCAGGGACAGGGTAAATCAGCCCCAGCATTTT.

This clonotype was detected a few times. The V call is TRBV12-3 or TRBV12-4, the J call TRBJ1-3, with 7 bases identical to TRBD1. V was clipped by 7 bases and J by 0 bases; unmatched bases: 3. CDR3 length: 14 residues. The CDR3: CASNNRGSGNTIYF. The DNA for the CDR3 is TGTGCCAGCAATAACAGGGGCTCTGGAAACACCATATATTTT.

This clonotype has at least ten counts. The rearrangement uses TRBV7-8 and TRBJ1-1; weak D call: TRBD1 (6 bases). Deletions cut 0 bases from V and 1 base from J, with 9 bases between. The CDR3 extends over 15 amino acids. Germline CDR1 reads SGHVS; CDR2 reads FQNEAQ. In DNA form, the CDR3 reads TGTGCCAGCAGCTTAGCGAGGGGGTGGAACACTGAAGCTTTCTTT. This sequence encodes CASSLARGWNTEAFF.

This rearrangement joins TRBV15 to TRBJ1-1, with no clear D. The CDR3 is made up of 13 amino acids. V was cut by 4 bases and J by 6 bases, with 12 bases left in between. Germline-derived CDR1 and CDR2 are LNHNV and YYDKDF (reference sequence). CDR3 protein: CATSNGLFAEAFF. DNA of the CDR3: TGTGCCACCAGCAACGGGTTGTTCGCTGAAGCTTTCTTT.

This clonotype was seen a few times. This rearrangement joins TRBV18 to TRBJ1-2, with D maybe TRBD1 (5 bases). Germline CDR1 and CDR2: KGHSH and LQKENI. The CDR3 loop spans 15 amino acids. With 2 bases removed from V and 7 bases from J, the gap between germline ends came to 17 bases. CDR3 sequence (DNA): TGTGCCAGCTCACCAAATGGGGCAGGGCAGCCTGGCTACACCTTC. This codes for CASSPNGAGQPGYTF.

This clonotype has more than one count but fewer than ten. The genes are TRBV11-2 and TRBJ1-5; D is possibly TRBD1 (5 bases). Germline CDR1 is SGHAT and CDR2 is FQNNGV. The CDR3 is 17 amino acids. Trimming cost V 0 bases and J 0 bases, with 12 bases left between them. CDR3 nucleotide sequence: TGTGCCAGCAGCTTAGATCTGGCAGGGCATAGCAATCAGCCCCAGCATTTT. This encodes CASSLDLAGHSNQPQHF.

This clonotype was seen ten or more times. The chain is built from TRBV5-1 and TRBJ2-2; D possibly uses TRBD1 or TRBD2 (6 bases each). CDR3 length equals 15 residues. The germline gives CDR1 SGHRS, CDR2 YFSETQ. V lost 0 bases to trimming and J lost 6 bases, with 12 bases between them. CDR3 sequence (DNA): TGCGCCAGCAGCTTGGAGGGGGGCCGGTCCGGGGAGCTGTTTTTT. Translated, it gives CASSLEGGRSGELFF.